Listed below are T cell receptor beta chains from one sample, sequenced in a study of CD4 T cells in relation to SARS-CoV-2 and coronaviruses. Assay used: immunoSEQ multiplex PCR; TCRdb lists only in-frame clones, some missing. The sample shows 35,000 to 45,000 clones, approximately 80% of them seen only once. What these receptors recognize is not known. Material: memory CD4+ T cells from PBMCs, cultured in vitro. These receptor sequences come from an adult with COVID-19. Each CDR3 is given with its conserved first and last residue. A D gene is named only where the DNA matches it firmly. Clone size is stated in some rows and not others, as once, few, many or a class when expanded.

D,size,J,V,CDR3,DNA
NA,NA,TRBJ2-6,TRBV25-1,CASSDSRSNGANVLTF,TGTGCCAGCAGTGATTCTCGGTCTAATGGGGCCAACGTCCTGACTTTC
NA,NA,TRBJ1-4,TRBV3-1/TRBV3-2,CASSQDLGAGGEKLFF,TGTGCCAGCAGCCAAGATCTCGGTGCGGGGGGTGAAAAACTGTTTTTT
TRBD2,NA,TRBJ2-1,TRBV7-6,CASSSSGNSYNEQFF,TGTGCCAGCAGTTCTAGCGGGAACTCCTACAATGAGCAGTTCTTC
TRBD2,NA,TRBJ2-5,TRBV18,CASSRTSGKETQYF,TGTGCCAGCTCCCGGACTAGCGGAAAAGAGACCCAGTACTTC
NA,NA,TRBJ2-1,TRBV5-4,CASSPATRSYNEQFF,TGTGCCAGCAGCCCAGCAACGCGCTCCTACAATGAGCAGTTCTTC
TRBD2,NA,TRBJ2-1,TRBV7-9,CASSASPLLADSYNEQFF,TGTGCCAGCAGCGCTAGCCCTTTACTAGCGGACTCCTACAATGAGCAGTTCTTC
TRBD1,once,TRBJ1-2,TRBV28,CASTPRDRGLGGYTF,TGTGCCAGCACTCCCCGGGACAGGGGGCTGGGAGGCTACACCTTC
TRBD2,NA,TRBJ2-3,TRBV7-9,CASSYPTSGRTDTQYF,TGTGCCAGCAGTTACCCGACTAGCGGGAGAACAGATACGCAGTATTTT
NA,NA,TRBJ2-3,TRBV9,CASSPTSGTDTQYF,TGTGCCAGCAGCCCGACGTCGGGCACAGATACGCAGTATTTT
NA,NA,TRBJ2-2,TRBV2,CASRLTANTGELFF,TGTGCCAGCAGATTGACTGCGAACACCGGGGAGCTGTTTTTT
TRBD2,few,TRBJ2-2,TRBV11-3,CASSLAGGTGELFF,TGTGCCAGCAGCTTAGCGGGAGGGACCGGGGAGCTGTTTTTT
NA,NA,TRBJ2-2,TRBV6-4,CASSKDLPGTGELFF,TGTGCCAGCAGCAAGGACCTCCCGGGCACCGGGGAGCTGTTTTTT
TRBD1,few,TRBJ1-5,TRBV28,CASSLRQGDYQPQHF,TGTGCCAGCAGTTTAAGGCAGGGGGACTATCAGCCCCAGCATTTT
TRBD1,NA,TRBJ1-1,TRBV14,CASSSDRARGYTEAFF,TGTGCCAGCAGCTCCGACAGGGCCAGAGGGTACACTGAAGCTTTCTTT
NA,once,TRBJ2-7,TRBV12-3/TRBV12-4,CASSSTEGRKYF,TGTGCCAGCAGCTCAACGGAAGGGCGTAAGTACTTC
TRBD2,NA,TRBJ2-7,TRBV4-1,CASSLTGTSGYYEQYF,TGCGCCAGCAGCCTAACCGGGACTAGCGGGTATTACGAGCAGTACTTC
NA,NA,TRBJ2-3,TRBV29-1,CSVLGRPSTDTQYF,TGCAGCGTTCTCGGCAGGCCTAGCACAGATACGCAGTATTTT
NA,once,TRBJ2-1,TRBV5-1,CASSPYARGNGEQFF,TGCGCCAGCAGCCCCTACGCCAGGGGCAATGGTGAGCAGTTCTTC
TRBD2,NA,TRBJ2-5,TRBV30,CAWSPSGRGETQYF,TGTGCCTGGAGTCCTAGCGGGAGAGGAGAGACCCAGTACTTC
NA,once,TRBJ1-1,TRBV10-3,CAISEGDTEAFF,TGTGCCATCAGTGAAGGGGACACTGAAGCTTTCTTT
NA,few,TRBJ1-2,TRBV5-3,CARSLALEGGGDGYTF,TGTGCCAGAAGCTTGGCTCTTGAAGGAGGCGGAGATGGCTACACCTTC
TRBD1,NA,TRBJ2-3,TRBV12-3/TRBV12-4,CASRRQGVDTQYF,TGTGCCAGCAGGAGGCAGGGGGTGGATACGCAGTATTTT
NA,NA,TRBJ2-1,TRBV25-1,CASSLFPRQMIPNEQFF,TGTGCCAGCAGTCTTTTTCCGAGACAGATGATCCCGAATGAGCAGTTCTTC
NA,few,TRBJ2-1,TRBV7-3,CASSLNPGLYNEQFF,TGTGCCAGCAGCTTAAACCCGGGGCTATACAATGAGCAGTTCTTC
TRBD2,few,TRBJ2-7,TRBV3-1/TRBV3-2,CASSRGLAGDEQYF,TGTGCCAGCAGCCGGGGACTAGCGGGAGACGAGCAGTACTTC
NA,once,TRBJ1-2,TRBV29-1,CSVAPTANYGYTF,TGCAGCGTTGCTCCAACGGCTAACTATGGCTACACCTTC
NA,NA,TRBJ2-1,TRBV19,CASSMGLEGNEQFF,TGTGCCAGTAGTATGGGTCTAGAGGGCAATGAGCAGTTCTTC
NA,NA,TRBJ2-2,TRBV10-3,CATRRGGRNTGELFF,TGTGCCACCCGGAGGGGGGGGCGGAACACCGGGGAGCTGTTTTTT
NA,NA,TRBJ2-5,TRBV19,CASRRQGGGETQYF,TGTGCCAGTCGCCGACAGGGAGGGGGAGAGACCCAGTACTTC
NA,once,TRBJ2-5,TRBV15,CATREQETQYF,TGTGCCACCAGGGAGCAAGAGACCCAGTACTTC
NA,NA,TRBJ2-5,TRBV5-1,CASSNLAEETQYF,TGCGCCAGCAGTAACTTAGCCGAAGAGACCCAGTACTTC
NA,NA,TRBJ2-6,TRBV6-2/TRBV6-3,CASSYNSGANVLTF,TGTGCCAGCAGTTACAACTCTGGGGCCAACGTCCTGACTTTC
NA,NA,TRBJ1-5,TRBV7-8,CASSLAVGTDQPQHF,TGTGCCAGCAGCTTAGCCGTTGGGACCGATCAGCCCCAGCATTTT
TRBD1,NA,TRBJ2-7,TRBV15,CATSRGGTGDEQYF,TGTGCCACCAGCAGAGGAGGGACAGGGGACGAGCAGTACTTC
TRBD1,NA,TRBJ2-1,TRBV28,CASSFGDRAHEQFF,TGTGCCAGCAGTTTTGGGGACAGGGCCCATGAGCAGTTCTTC
TRBD2,NA,TRBJ2-3,TRBV24-1,CATSASGRRRTDTQYF,TGTGCCACCAGTGCTAGCGGGAGGCGACGCACAGATACGCAGTATTTT
NA,NA,TRBJ2-6,TRBV5-1,CASSFFSGANVLTF,TGCGCCAGCAGCTTCTTCTCTGGGGCCAACGTCCTGACTTTC
TRBD1,once,TRBJ1-1,TRBV18,CASSPGRRGSAEAFF,TGTGCCAGCTCACCAGGGCGCAGGGGGTCTGCTGAAGCTTTCTTT
NA,once,TRBJ1-2,TRBV6-1,CASSEGLKGGYGYTF,TGTGCCAGCAGTGAAGGTCTTAAAGGGGGTTATGGCTACACCTTC
NA,NA,TRBJ1-3,TRBV7-2,CASSLGRSGNTIYF,TGTGCCAGCAGCTTAGGTCGTTCTGGAAACACCATATATTTT
NA,NA,TRBJ1-5,TRBV28,CASSLLGKPQHF,TGTGCCAGCAGTCTTCTTGGGAAGCCCCAGCATTTT